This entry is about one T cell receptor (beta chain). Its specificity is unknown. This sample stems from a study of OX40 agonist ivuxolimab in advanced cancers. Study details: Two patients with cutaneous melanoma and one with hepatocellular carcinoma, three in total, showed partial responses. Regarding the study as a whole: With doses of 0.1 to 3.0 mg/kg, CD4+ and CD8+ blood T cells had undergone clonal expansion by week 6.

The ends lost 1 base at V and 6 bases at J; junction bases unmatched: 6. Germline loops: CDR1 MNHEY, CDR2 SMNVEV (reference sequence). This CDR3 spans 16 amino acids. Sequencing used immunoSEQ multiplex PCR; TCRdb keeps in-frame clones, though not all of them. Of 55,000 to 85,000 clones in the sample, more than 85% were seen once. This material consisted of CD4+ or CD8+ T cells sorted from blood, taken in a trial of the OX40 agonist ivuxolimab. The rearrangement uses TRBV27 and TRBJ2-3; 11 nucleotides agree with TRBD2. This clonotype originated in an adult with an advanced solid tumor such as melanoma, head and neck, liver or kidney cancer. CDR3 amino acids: CASSLLAGGPRDTQYF. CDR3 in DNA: TGTGCCAGCAGTTTATTAGCGGGGGGGCCAAGGGATACGCAGTATTTT.